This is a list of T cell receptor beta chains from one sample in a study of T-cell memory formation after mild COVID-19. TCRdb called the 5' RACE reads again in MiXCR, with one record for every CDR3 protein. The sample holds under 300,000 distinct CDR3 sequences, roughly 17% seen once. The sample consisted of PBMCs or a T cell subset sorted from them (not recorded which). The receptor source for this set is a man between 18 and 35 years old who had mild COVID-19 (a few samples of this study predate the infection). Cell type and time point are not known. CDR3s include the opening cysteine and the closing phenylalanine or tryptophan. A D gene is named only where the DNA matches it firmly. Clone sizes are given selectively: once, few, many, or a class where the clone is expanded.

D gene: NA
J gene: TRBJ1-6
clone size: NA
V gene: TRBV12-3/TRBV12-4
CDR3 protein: CASSLSVLDSPLHF
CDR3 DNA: TGTGCCAGCAGTTTGTCGGTCTTGGATTCACCCCTCCACTTT

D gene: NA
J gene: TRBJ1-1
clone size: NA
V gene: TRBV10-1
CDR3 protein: CASRAGRDTEAFF
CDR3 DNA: TGCGCCAGTAGAGCGGGCAGGGACACTGAAGCTTTCTTT

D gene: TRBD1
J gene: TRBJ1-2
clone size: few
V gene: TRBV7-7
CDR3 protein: CASNPMAGGYGYTF
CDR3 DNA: TGTGCCAGCAACCCTATGGCAGGGGGCTATGGCTACACCTTC

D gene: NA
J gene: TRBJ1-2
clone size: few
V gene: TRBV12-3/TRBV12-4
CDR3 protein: CASSLASIANYGYTF
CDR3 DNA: TGTGCCAGCAGCTTAGCATCGATAGCTAACTATGGCTACACCTTC

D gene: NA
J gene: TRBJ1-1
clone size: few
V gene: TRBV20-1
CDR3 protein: CSARPGALNTEAFF
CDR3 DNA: TGCAGTGCTAGACCGGGGGCCCTGAACACTGAAGCTTTCTTT

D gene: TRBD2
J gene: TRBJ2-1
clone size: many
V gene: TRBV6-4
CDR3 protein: CASSPTSGEYNEQFF
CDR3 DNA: TGTGCCAGCAGTCCGACTAGCGGGGAGTACAATGAGCAGTTCTTC

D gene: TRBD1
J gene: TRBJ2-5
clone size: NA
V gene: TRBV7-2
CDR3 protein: CASSLGPGTGSETQYF
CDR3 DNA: TGTGCCAGCAGCTTAGGACCCGGGACAGGGTCGGAGACCCAGTACTTC

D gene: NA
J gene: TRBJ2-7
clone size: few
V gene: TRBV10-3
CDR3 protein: CAISVPAGNEQYF
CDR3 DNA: TGTGCCATCAGTGTTCCTGCGGGCAACGAGCAGTACTTC

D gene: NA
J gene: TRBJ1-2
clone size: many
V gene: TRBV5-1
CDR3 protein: CASRPLDSYGYTF
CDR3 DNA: TGCGCCAGCAGGCCTCTGGACAGCTATGGCTACACCTTC

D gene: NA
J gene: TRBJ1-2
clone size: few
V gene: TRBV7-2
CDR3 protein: CASSSPTGAINGYTF
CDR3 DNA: TGTGCCAGCAGCTCACCCACGGGGGCCATCAATGGCTACACCTTC

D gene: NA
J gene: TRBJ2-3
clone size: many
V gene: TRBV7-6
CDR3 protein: CASSLSAGYTDTQYF
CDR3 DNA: TGTGCCAGCAGCTTATCGGCCGGATACACAGATACGCAGTATTTT

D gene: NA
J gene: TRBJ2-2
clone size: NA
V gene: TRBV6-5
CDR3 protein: CASSYVGLMAGELFF
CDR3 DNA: TGTGCCAGCAGTTACGTAGGTCTGATGGCCGGGGAGCTGTTTTTT

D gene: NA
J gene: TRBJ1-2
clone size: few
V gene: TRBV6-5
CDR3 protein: CASSSGQNRGYTF
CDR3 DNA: TGTGCCAGCAGTTCCGGACAGAATAGGGGCTACACCTTC

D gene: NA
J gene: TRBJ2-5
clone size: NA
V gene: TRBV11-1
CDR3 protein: CASSLGVGDETQYF
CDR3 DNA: TGTGCCAGCAGCCTAGGAGTTGGTGATGAGACCCAGTACTTC

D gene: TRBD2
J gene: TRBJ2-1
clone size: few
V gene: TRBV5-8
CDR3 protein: CASSVGLAGTNEQFF
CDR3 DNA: TGTGCCAGCAGCGTAGGACTAGCGGGGACCAATGAGCAGTTCTTC